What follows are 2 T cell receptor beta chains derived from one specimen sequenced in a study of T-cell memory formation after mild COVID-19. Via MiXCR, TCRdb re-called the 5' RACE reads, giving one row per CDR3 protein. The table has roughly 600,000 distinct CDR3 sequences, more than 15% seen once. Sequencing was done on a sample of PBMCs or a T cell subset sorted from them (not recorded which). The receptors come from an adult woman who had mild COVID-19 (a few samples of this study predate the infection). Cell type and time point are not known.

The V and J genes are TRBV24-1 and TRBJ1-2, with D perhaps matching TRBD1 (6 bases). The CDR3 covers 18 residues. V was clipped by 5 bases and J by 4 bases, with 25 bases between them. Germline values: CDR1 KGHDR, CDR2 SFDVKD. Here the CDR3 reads CATSGPLGDRGGGYGYTF. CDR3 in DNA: TGTGCCACCAGTGGCCCCCTCGGGGATAGAGGAGGGGGCTATGGCTACACCTTC.

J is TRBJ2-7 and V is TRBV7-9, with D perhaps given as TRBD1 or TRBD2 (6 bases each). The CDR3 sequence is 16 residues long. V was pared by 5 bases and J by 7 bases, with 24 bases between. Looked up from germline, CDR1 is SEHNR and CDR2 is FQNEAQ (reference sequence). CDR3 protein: CASSTEGRLGGDEQYF. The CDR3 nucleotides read TGTGCCAGCAGCACGGAGGGCCGCTTGGGGGGCGATGAGCAGTACTTC.